A selection of T cell receptor beta chains follows, all from one sample in a study of PD-1 blockade in classical Hodgkin lymphoma. TCRdb keeps only in-frame clones here, not all; method: immunoSEQ multiplex PCR. The sample consists of around 40,000 clones, 77% of them appearing once. Specimen: peripheral blood mononuclear cells (PBMCs), collected before the fourth cycle of nivolumab. The receptors here all came from a human donor with classical Hodgkin lymphoma. CDR3s include the opening cysteine and the closing phenylalanine or tryptophan. D genes are given only for firm matches. Where a row states a size, it is once, few, many or the class of an expanded clone; other rows omit it.

d_call: .
v_call: TRBV7-2
clone_size: .
j_call: TRBJ1-6
cdr3_aa: CASRASPNSPLHF

d_call: TRBD2
v_call: TRBV7-9
clone_size: .
j_call: TRBJ2-1
cdr3_aa: CASRPISGGPYNEQFF

d_call: .
v_call: TRBV4-1
clone_size: .
j_call: TRBJ2-5
cdr3_aa: CASSHLGGTQYF

d_call: TRBD1
v_call: TRBV6-1
clone_size: once
j_call: TRBJ2-1
cdr3_aa: CAATGGWNNEQFF

d_call: .
v_call: TRBV19
clone_size: few
j_call: TRBJ1-1
cdr3_aa: CASSISLGSRKDTEAFF

d_call: TRBD1
v_call: TRBV29-1
clone_size: .
j_call: TRBJ2-5
cdr3_aa: CSVGGGRTGPSQETQYF

d_call: TRBD2
v_call: TRBV6-5
clone_size: few
j_call: TRBJ2-5
cdr3_aa: CASSYALSGAKETQYF

d_call: .
v_call: TRBV5-5
clone_size: .
j_call: TRBJ2-2
cdr3_aa: CASSPDTGELFF

d_call: .
v_call: TRBV5-6
clone_size: .
j_call: TRBJ2-2
cdr3_aa: CASTPSGRANTGELFF

d_call: .
v_call: TRBV29-1
clone_size: once
j_call: TRBJ2-7
cdr3_aa: CSVASTVYEQYF

d_call: .
v_call: TRBV13
clone_size: few
j_call: TRBJ1-1
cdr3_aa: CASSLSQLNTEAFF

d_call: .
v_call: TRBV7-9
clone_size: .
j_call: TRBJ1-5
cdr3_aa: CASSRSGHNQPQHF

d_call: .
v_call: TRBV19
clone_size: .
j_call: TRBJ1-3
cdr3_aa: CASLRTDKNTIYF

d_call: .
v_call: TRBV9
clone_size: once
j_call: TRBJ2-7
cdr3_aa: CASSGRYTYEQYF

d_call: .
v_call: TRBV19
clone_size: .
j_call: TRBJ1-1
cdr3_aa: CASSIRQDTEAFF

d_call: .
v_call: TRBV5-4
clone_size: few
j_call: TRBJ2-3
cdr3_aa: CASSLGRTPESADTQYF

d_call: .
v_call: TRBV7-2
clone_size: once
j_call: TRBJ1-1
cdr3_aa: CASSPDPNTEAFF

d_call: TRBD1
v_call: TRBV5-1
clone_size: .
j_call: TRBJ2-2
cdr3_aa: CASSPTGADGELFF

d_call: .
v_call: TRBV4-2
clone_size: few
j_call: TRBJ1-1
cdr3_aa: CASSQGTLNTEAFF

d_call: .
v_call: TRBV6-1
clone_size: .
j_call: TRBJ2-7
cdr3_aa: CASSESPLEAYEQYF

d_call: .
v_call: TRBV30
clone_size: once
j_call: TRBJ1-4
cdr3_aa: CAWSVRTTNEKLFF